This T cell receptor (beta chain) emerged from a study of early T cells in non-severe SARS-CoV-2 infection. Study information: The sequenced material was bulk RNA from unsorted whole blood, and its chains were unpaired.

This CDR3 is 15 amino acids long. The V gene lost 4 bases and the J gene lost 1 base, with 12 bases spanning the gap. Per germline, CDR1 MNHEY and CDR2 SMNVEV (reference sequence). Study outcomes and limitations: Clonotype matching in VDJdb favored anti-spike CD8 responses and did not capture private and CD4 specificities.

cDNA molecules, individually, were tagged with unique molecular identifiers. TCRdb re-called the 5' RACE reads through MiXCR, storing one row per CDR3 protein. This sample yields around 52,000 distinct CDR3 sequences, of which 5.5% to 7.5% are seen a single time; around 3.9% belongs to the top ten. This clonotype has ten or more counts. Its matching antigen is unknown. The specimen was whole blood. The TCR sequence derives from an adult who was a healthcare worker with PCR-confirmed SARS-CoV-2 infection or an uninfected control (not recorded which). The V and J genes are TRBV27 and TRBJ2-3; a weak D match, TRBD2 (5 bases). The chain's CDR3 is CASSSRTLGTDTQYF. CDR3 sequence (DNA): TGTGCCAGCAGTTCCCGGACTCTAGGCACAGATACGCAGTATTTT.